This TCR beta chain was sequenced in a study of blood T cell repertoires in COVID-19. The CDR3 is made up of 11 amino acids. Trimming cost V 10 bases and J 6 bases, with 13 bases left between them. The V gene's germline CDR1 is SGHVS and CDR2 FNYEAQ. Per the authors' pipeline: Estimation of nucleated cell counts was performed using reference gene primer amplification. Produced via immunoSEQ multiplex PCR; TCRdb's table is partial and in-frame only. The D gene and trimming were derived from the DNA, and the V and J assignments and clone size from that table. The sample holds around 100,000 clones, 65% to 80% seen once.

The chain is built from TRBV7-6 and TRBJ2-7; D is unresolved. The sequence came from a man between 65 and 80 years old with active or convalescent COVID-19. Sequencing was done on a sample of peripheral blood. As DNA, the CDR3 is TGTGCCACCTCACAAGCTAGCGAGCAGTACTTC. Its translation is CATSQASEQYF. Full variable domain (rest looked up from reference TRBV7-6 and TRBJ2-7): GAGVSQSPRYKVTKRGQDVALRCDPISGHVSLYWYRQALGQGPEFLTYFNYEAQQDKSGLPNDRFSAERPEGSISTLTIQRTEQRDSAMYRCATSQASEQYFGPGTRLTVT.